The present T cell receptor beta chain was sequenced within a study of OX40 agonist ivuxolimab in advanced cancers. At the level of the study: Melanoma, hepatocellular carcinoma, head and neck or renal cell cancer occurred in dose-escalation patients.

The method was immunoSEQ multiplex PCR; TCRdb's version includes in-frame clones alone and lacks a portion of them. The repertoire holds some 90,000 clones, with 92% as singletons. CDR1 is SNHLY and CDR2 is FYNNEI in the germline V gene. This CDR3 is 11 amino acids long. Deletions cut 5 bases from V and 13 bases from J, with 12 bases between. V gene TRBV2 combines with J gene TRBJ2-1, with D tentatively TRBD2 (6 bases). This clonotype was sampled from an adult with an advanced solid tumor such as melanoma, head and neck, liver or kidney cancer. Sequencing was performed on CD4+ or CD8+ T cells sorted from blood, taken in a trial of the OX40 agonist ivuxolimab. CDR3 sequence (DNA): TGTGCCAGCAGTTCAACTAGCCTCCAGTTCTTC. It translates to CASSSTSLQFF.